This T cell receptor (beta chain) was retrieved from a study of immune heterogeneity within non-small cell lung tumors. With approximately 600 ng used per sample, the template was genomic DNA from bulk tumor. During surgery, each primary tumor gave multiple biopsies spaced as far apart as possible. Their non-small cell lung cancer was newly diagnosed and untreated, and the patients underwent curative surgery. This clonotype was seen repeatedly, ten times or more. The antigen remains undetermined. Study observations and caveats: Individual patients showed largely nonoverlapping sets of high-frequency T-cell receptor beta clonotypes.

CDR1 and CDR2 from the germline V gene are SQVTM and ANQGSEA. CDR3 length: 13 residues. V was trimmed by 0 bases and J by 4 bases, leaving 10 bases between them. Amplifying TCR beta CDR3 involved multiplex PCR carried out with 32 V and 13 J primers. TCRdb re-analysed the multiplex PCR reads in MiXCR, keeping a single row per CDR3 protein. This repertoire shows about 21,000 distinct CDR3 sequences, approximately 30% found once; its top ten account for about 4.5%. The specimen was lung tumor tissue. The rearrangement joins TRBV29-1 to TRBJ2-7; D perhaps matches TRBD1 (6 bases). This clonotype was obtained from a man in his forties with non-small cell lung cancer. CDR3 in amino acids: CSVEEPGAYEQYF. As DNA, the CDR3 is TGCAGCGTTGAAGAACCAGGGGCGTACGAGCAGTACTTC.